This TCR beta chain emerged from a study of T cell repertoires in cytomegalovirus infection. Study-level background: Public signatures in TCR beta pointed to CMV infection and matching HLA type.

TCRdb re-derived calls from the reads in MiXCR, one entry per CDR3 protein. The repertoire holds roughly 120,000 distinct CDR3 sequences, with around 10% as singletons. V shed 3 bases and J shed 4 bases, with 18 bases lying between them. Germline-derived CDR1 and CDR2 are LNHDA and SQIVND (reference sequence). This CDR3 has 16 residues. The sample holds many counts of this clonotype. Its antigen is currently unknown. Study observations and caveats: Based on cumulative public TCR beta family frequency, carriers of CMV plus the relevant HLA were identified. Ex vivo, HLA-C-restricted CMV-specific TCR beta clonotypes prevailed over the rest of the response.

This TCR derives from a human donor in good health (CMV status not recorded). Some clones in this sample may be carry-over from other donors' samples. Input material: PBMCs, sequenced either directly or after in vitro stimulation (not recorded which). The chain carries TRBV19 and TRBJ1-2; a possible D gene is TRBD1 (6 bases). CDR3 protein: CASSIGDPGELYGYTF. CDR3 bases: TGTGCCAGTAGTATTGGGGACCCAGGGGAGCTCTATGGCTACACCTTC.